This TCR beta chain was recovered during a study of blood T cell repertoires in COVID-19 (dated by TCRdb to 2020 to 2022). About the study as a whole: The collaborator samples originated in the United States, Italy and Spain and spanned the acute and convalescent phases of COVID-19. A de-identified subject ID, COVID-19 status, age in years and sex were almost always included in the sample metadata. Subjects who had been exposed to COVID-19, were actively infected with it, or had recovered from it provided the deeply sampled blood TCRbeta repertoires that made up the dataset. The repertoires were released in a freely available public database meant as a resource for research on the immune response to SARS-CoV-2. The prospective study material was composed of cDNA or gDNA derived from T cells, B-cell-depleted T cells, or PBMCs. The samples were drawn from the first 160 participants of the ongoing ImmuneRACE study and from about 1,200 subjects provided by 6 global collaborators. Where available, HLA class I and class II types were taken from metadata supplied by the sample provider and were not determined by assay-based typing.

Of note for this clone: No cognate antigen has been identified for it. No base quality values were provided; no much bigger clone lies one nucleotide off.

Collaborating institutions collected whole blood in K2EDTA tubes following their own protocols. For TCRbeta analysis, collaborators shipped samples as frozen whole blood, isolated PBMCs, or DNA extracted from either of those sample types. The immunoSEQ Assay, a bias-controlled multiplex PCR, was used to amplify TCRbeta CDR3 regions from genomic DNA. The paper's processing steps were these. The number of nucleated cells in each sample was estimated by amplification of reference gene primers within the assay. Sequence reads were collapsed and filtered to measure the absolute abundance of every unique TCRbeta CDR3 rearrangement. For each sample, productive Simpson clonality was calculated as the square root of Simpson's diversity index across productive rearrangements. This immuneACCESS table, as held by TCRdb, lists in-frame sequences with V and J called but not all clones. Of the missing ones, under half trace to an unresolved V gene in checked studies; the others have no known cause. V and J calls and clone size are those listed in that table; D and trimming were worked out from the DNA. For this sample there are about 150,000 clones; approximately 80% appear just once. The ten largest account for more than 11% of the sample.

The study at large found these results: How much clinical and demographic metadata was included differed by source and by participant, and the metadata was provided uncurated.

This TCR was recovered from a woman older than 75 with acute or convalescent COVID-19. The specimen sequenced was peripheral blood.

The nucleotides read TGTGCCAGCAGTTACCAGCGGGGGCCCTACGAGCAGTACTTC. Its protein reads: CASSYQRGPYEQYF. Recombination connected TRBV6-2 or TRBV6-3 to TRBJ2-7; 8 middle bases align to TRBD2. The cysteine opens and the phenylalanine closes a CDR3 of 14 amino acids. The DNA shown is the 42-base CDR3, in frame from base 1. CDR1 and CDR2 are read off the germline V gene as MNHEY and SVGEGT. Trimming removed 2 bases from V and 2 bases from J; the gene matches leave 2 bases unexplained.